Below are 13 T cell receptor beta chains sequenced from a single sample in a study of T cell repertoires in cytomegalovirus infection. Each CDR3 protein is one row after TCRdb ran MiXCR on the reads. This sample carries 480,000 or so distinct CDR3 sequences, approximately 10% of them seen once, and the ten largest clones take around 9.6%. The sequenced sample consisted of PBMCs. The receptor source for this set is a human donor in good health (CMV status not recorded). Some clones in this sample may be carry-over from other donors' samples.

In its sample, this clonotype was seen a few times. A much larger clonotype is one base distant, so this may be a read error. V gene TRBV3-1 combines with J gene TRBJ1-1; the match to TRBD1 covers 9 bases. The J segment lost 5 bases and the V segment lost 2 bases, leaving 3 bases of the junction unmatched. The CDR3 consists of 14 residues. The germline CDR1 and CDR2 sequences are LGHDT and YNNKEL (reference sequence). CDR3 DNA: TGTGCCAGCAGCCAACGGGACAGGGAAACTGAAGCTTTCTTT. Translated, it gives CASSQRDRETEAFF. Full variable domain (outside the CDR3, taken from reference TRBV3-1 and TRBJ1-1): DTAVSQTPKYLVTQMGNDKSIKCEQNLGHDTMYWYKQDSKKFLKIMFSYNNKELIINETVPNRFSPKSPDKAHLNLHINSLELGDSAVYFCASSQRDRETEAFFGQGTRLTVV.

This clonotype was detected ten times or more. V usage is TRBV27 and J usage is TRBJ1-1; D remains ambiguous. Per germline, CDR1 MNHEY and CDR2 SMNVEV (reference sequence). V was pared by 5 bases and J by 0 bases, with 13 bases between. This CDR3 spans 15 amino acids. The CDR3 DNA sequence: TGTGCCAGCAGTCGTTTAACGGGATTGAACACTGAAGCTTTCTTT. This encodes CASSRLTGLNTEAFF.

The chain recombines TRBV14 with TRBJ2-3; 7 positions match TRBD2. This CDR3 is built from 15 residues. Germline assignment: CDR1 SGHDN and CDR2 FVKESK. After removal of 4 bases from V and 6 bases from J, the junction contained 10 bases not matched to a gene. The CDR3 loop reads CASSLIGLGWDTQYF. In DNA form, the CDR3 reads TGTGCCAGCAGCCTCATTGGACTAGGGTGGGATACGCAGTATTTT.

The CDR3 DNA follows: TGTGCCAGCTCAAGGGCTAGCGGGAGTTACTACGAGCAGTACTTC. Translation: CASSRASGSYYEQYF. This chain joins TRBV14 and TRBJ2-7; TRBD2 matches at 10 bases. The CDR3 spans 15 residues. J gave up 3 bases and V 8 bases, and 10 bases lay outside the gene matches. Germline-derived CDR1 and CDR2 are SGHDN and FVKESK.

This clonotype was seen repeatedly, ten times or more. The genes are TRBV12-3 or TRBV12-4 and TRBJ2-5, with a tentative D call TRBD1 (5 bases). The CDR3 is 14 residues long. V lost 3 bases and J 1 base, leaving 9 bases between the germline ends. In DNA form, the CDR3 reads TGTGCCAGCAGTTTTGACAGTCCCCAAGAGACCCAGTACTTC. This sequence encodes CASSFDSPQETQYF.

In its sample, this clonotype was seen a few times. CDR3 in DNA: TGCGCCAGCGGACTTCCAGCGTACCAAGAGACCCAGTACTTC. It is translated as CASGLPAYQETQYF. The chain carries TRBV5-1 and TRBJ2-5, with TRBD2 as a possible D gene (5 bases). CDR1 and CDR2 from the germline V gene are SGHRS and YFSETQ. The V gene lost 7 bases and the J gene lost 0 bases, with 13 bases spanning the gap. CDR3 length equals 14 residues.

This clonotype has a count of ten or more. The chain carries TRBV20-1 and TRBJ1-1; D call uncertain. Deletions cut 6 bases from V and 2 bases from J, with 19 bases between. Germline CDR1 is DFQATT and CDR2 is SNEGSKA (reference sequence). CDR3 size: 15 residues. This chain's CDR3 is CSAFTSRSLNTEAFF. DNA of the CDR3: TGCAGTGCCTTCACATCCAGGTCTCTCAACACTGAAGCTTTCTTT.

This clonotype was recorded a few times. V gene TRBV28 combines with J gene TRBJ2-5, with 9 bases aligning to TRBD2. With V trimmed by 5 bases and J by 4 bases, 11 bases remained unmatched. The length of the CDR3 is 16 residues. Per germline, CDR1 MDHEN and CDR2 SYDVKM. The CDR3 DNA reads as TGTGCCAGCAGTCCACCAGTAGCGGGGGACTCAGAGACCCAGTACTTC. Amino acids: CASSPPVAGDSETQYF. Full variable domain (rest looked up from reference TRBV28 and TRBJ2-5): DVKVTQSSRYLVKRTGEKVFLECVQDMDHENMFWYRQDPGLGLRLIYFSYDVKMKEKGDIPEGYSVSREKKERFSLILESASTNQTSMYLCASSPPVAGDSETQYFGPGTRLLVL.

This clonotype was picked up many times. J is TRBJ1-6 and V is TRBV6-5; TRBD1 is a possible D gene (5 bases). CDR3 length equals 17 residues. V was cut by 2 bases and J by 8 bases, with 19 bases left in between. In germline, CDR1 is MNHEY, CDR2 SVGAGI. The chain's CDR3 is CASSYPTTGRRHSPLHF. CDR3 nucleotides: TGTGCCAGCAGTTACCCTACGACGGGGCGCCGGCATTCACCCCTCCACTTT.

The rearrangement uses TRBV10-3 and TRBJ2-7; 10 nucleotides align to TRBD1. The germline CDR1 and CDR2 sequences are ENHRY and SYGVKD. The trim removed 7 bases at V and 6 bases at J, leaving 6 bases unmatched. The CDR3 covers 13 residues. The CDR3 loop reads CAITRDRGFEQYF. The DNA of the CDR3 is TGTGCCATCACCCGGGACAGGGGCTTCGAGCAGTACTTC.

This clonotype has at least ten counts. For the CDR3, the DNA is TGCAGTGCTAGCACGGGACGCCCATATTTT. Translating gives CSASTGRPYF. The chain recombines TRBV20-1 with TRBJ2-3, with D perhaps matching TRBD1 or TRBD2 (5 bases each). The germline V gene encodes CDR1 DFQATT and CDR2 SNEGSKA (reference sequence). V dropped 3 bases and J dropped 15 bases, with 13 bases sitting between them. The CDR3 is 10 amino acids.

This clonotype was recorded many times. A read error may account for a junction end that differs from germline. The V call is TRBV7-3, the J call TRBJ2-2; D gene unclear. The CDR3 spans 14 residues. From germline, CDR1 is SGHTA and CDR2 FQGTGA. The CDR3 sequence is CASSLDQNSGELFF. DNA of the CDR3: TGTGCCAGCAGCTTAGATCAGAACAGCGGGGAGCTGTTTTTT.

In its sample, this clonotype was seen many times. This chain uses TRBV20-1 with TRBJ1-2, with D possibly TRBD1 on 6 matching bases. V was clipped by 6 bases and J by 5 bases, with 19 bases between them. The V gene's germline CDR1 is DFQATT and CDR2 SNEGSKA (reference sequence). The CDR3 runs 14 residues. CDR3 region: CSAFLAGTTYGYTF. In DNA, the CDR3 is TGCAGTGCCTTCCTCGCCGGGACAACATATGGCTACACCTTC.